This record looks at one TCR beta chain sequence and its context. Its recognized antigen is unknown. No base-level quality is on record; no much larger clone is a single base apart. CDR1 and CDR2, looked up from the germline V gene, are SNHLY and FYNNEI. The junction carries 12 bases between V and J, which are trimmed by 6 bases and 3 bases respectively. Taken from cysteine to phenylalanine, the CDR3 has 13 residues. Only the CDR3 DNA is retained, 39 bases long and in frame from the first base. The data belong to a study of technical replicates of blood from a few donors (dated by TCRdb to the late 2010s). Preparation of the library involved the immunoSEQ multiplex PCR assay. TCRdb re-hosts the immuneACCESS table, in-frame sequences only. Its copies lack some clones; in the studies checked, an unresolved V gene accounts for under half of them, and the cause for the rest is not known. This sample has 82,000 or so clones in its table, and 95% to 96% of those were observed once. The ten most abundant clones make up around 0.38% of the sample.

This clonotype originated in a human donor in good health. Source material: T cells isolated from PBMCs. The V gene is TRBV2 and the J gene is TRBJ2-7; the D gene is perhaps TRBD2, on 6 matching bases. The sequenced DNA: TGTGCCAGCAGGGGGACGGGGGTCTACGAGCAGTACTTC. This sequence encodes CASRGTGVYEQYF.